These T cell receptor beta chains were read from a single sample in a study of long-term antiretroviral therapy in people with HIV. The data were produced by immunoSEQ multiplex PCR, yet TCRdb's version contains in-frame clones alone and is incomplete. The sample carries 16,000 or so clones, 70% to 85% recorded once. Sequencing was performed on unsorted PBMCs, taken 2.1 years after starting antiretroviral therapy. The receptors were sampled from a man between 40 and 49 years old with HIV. Both conserved end residues are part of each CDR3. The order of the fields is V gene, J gene, D gene, clone size, CDR3 length, CDR3 DNA, CDR3 protein. The D gene is left open where the match is weak. A row's size may be missing; if present it is once, few, many or a size class.

TRBV29-1	TRBJ2-1	NA	NA	14	TGCAGCGTTGAAGATCGGGACACGGGCAAGGAGCAGTTCTTC	CSVEDRDTGKEQFF
TRBV6-1	TRBJ1-6	NA	NA	15	TGTGCCAGCAGTGCCTGGAGGCAGGTGAATTCACCCCTCCACTTT	CASSAWRQVNSPLHF
TRBV7-9	TRBJ1-4	NA	NA	14	TGTGCCAGCAGAAGAGCCAGGGAGGGGGAAAAACTGTTTTTT	CASRRAREGEKLFF
TRBV7-8	TRBJ1-1	TRBD1	few	13	TGTGCCAGCAGCTTCCAGGGGGCCACTGAAGCTTTCTTT	CASSFQGATEAFF
TRBV25-1	TRBJ2-7	TRBD2	few	15	TGTGCCAGCAGTGAAGGGCGGGGGGAGGCGAACGAGCAGTACTTC	CASSEGRGEANEQYF
TRBV19	TRBJ1-3	NA	few	14	TGTGCCAGTAATAAAGACAGTTCTGGAAACACCATATATTTT	CASNKDSSGNTIYF
TRBV9	TRBJ2-7	NA	NA	14	TGTGCCAGCAGCGGAGGGGGAGGTTACTACGAGCAGTACTTC	CASSGGGGYYEQYF
TRBV7-3	TRBJ2-1	NA	NA	12	TGTGCCAGCAGCTCTACAAGCGATGAGCAGTTCTTC	CASSSTSDEQFF
TRBV27	TRBJ2-3	NA	NA	15	TGTGCCAGCAATAAAGGAGGGGGAAGCACAGATACGCAGTATTTT	CASNKGGGSTDTQYF
TRBV5-1	TRBJ2-2	NA	NA	15	TGCGCCAGCAGCTTGGGGACAACGAACACCGGGGAGCTGTTTTTT	CASSLGTTNTGELFF
TRBV29-1	TRBJ2-1	NA	NA	15	TGCAGCGTTCCTGGAGGGCCCAGCTCCTACAATGAGCAGTTCTTC	CSVPGGPSSYNEQFF
TRBV7-9	TRBJ1-1	TRBD1	NA	12	TGTGCCAGCAGCCTTGGGACAGCTGAAGCTTTCTTT	CASSLGTAEAFF
TRBV5-1	TRBJ2-1	TRBD2	NA	14	TGCGCCAGCACCCTGGGGGGGAGATACAATGAGCAGTTCTTC	CASTLGGRYNEQFF
TRBV18	TRBJ1-3	NA	NA	15	TGTGCCAGCTCACCGGGCAGGGGCCCTGGAAACACCATATATTTT	CASSPGRGPGNTIYF
TRBV23-1	TRBJ1-1	NA	NA	15	TGCGCCAGGGGGATAGGGCGAGAATCATCCACTGAAGCTTTCTTT	CARGIGRESSTEAFF
TRBV20-1	TRBJ1-2	NA	NA	11	TGCAGTGCTGCCACGGAGTATGGCTACACCTTC	CSAATEYGYTF
TRBV18	TRBJ2-7	TRBD1	NA	15	TGTGCCAGCTCACCAGGGACAGGGGGCCCATACGAGCAGTACTTC	CASSPGTGGPYEQYF
TRBV25-1	TRBJ1-2	TRBD1	NA	14	TGTGCCAGCAGTGCCGGGACAGGAGACTATGGCTACACCTTC	CASSAGTGDYGYTF
TRBV30	TRBJ2-7	NA	NA	15	TGTGCCTGGAGAAAAGGCGCGGGGGCCGGGTACGAGCAGTACTTC	CAWRKGAGAGYEQYF
TRBV6-6	TRBJ2-5	NA	NA	14	TGTGCCAGCATCGACGGGGCAGGGCGGGAGACCCAGTACTTC	CASIDGAGRETQYF
TRBV6-5	TRBJ2-7	TRBD1	NA	15	TGTGCCAGCAGTTACGGGACAGGGGGCTCCTACGAGCAGTACTTC	CASSYGTGGSYEQYF
TRBV4-2	TRBJ1-2	NA	NA	17	TGTGCCAGCAGCCAAGGGGCAGGAGGTACAGCGAACTATGGCTACACCTTC	CASSQGAGGTANYGYTF
TRBV18	TRBJ2-1	TRBD2	NA	16	TGTGCCAGCTCAAACACCCCGGGACTAGTTACTAATCGGCAGTTCTTC	CASSNTPGLVTNRQFF
TRBV4-1	TRBJ2-2	NA	NA	15	TGCGCCAGCAGCCAAGGCTCCCTGGCAGCCGGGGAGCTGTTTTTT	CASSQGSLAAGELFF
TRBV4-1	TRBJ2-7	TRBD1	NA	14	TGCGCCAGCAGCCCCGGACAGGGCTCCTACGAGCAGTACTTC	CASSPGQGSYEQYF
TRBV5-1	TRBJ1-1	TRBD1	NA	16	TGCGCCAGCAGCCTTCCCTTAACAGGGGTGAACACTGAAGCTTTCTTT	CASSLPLTGVNTEAFF
TRBV27	TRBJ2-7	TRBD2	NA	14	TGTGCCAGCAGTTGGACTAGCGGGGGTTACGAGCAGTACTTC	CASSWTSGGYEQYF
TRBV19	TRBJ1-1	TRBD1	once	13	TGTGCCAGTAGTATCACAGGGGACACTGAAGCTTTCTTT	CASSITGDTEAFF
TRBV27	TRBJ2-3	NA	NA	14	TGTGCCAGCAGTTTCGGCACAAGCACAGATACGCAGTATTTT	CASSFGTSTDTQYF
TRBV7-2	TRBJ1-2	NA	few	16	TGTGCCAGCAGCTTAAGGAACCCACCGACTAACTATGGCTACACCTTC	CASSLRNPPTNYGYTF
TRBV11-2	TRBJ1-3	NA	NA	14	TGTGCCAGCAGCTTAGGGTTTGTTCTGGACACCATATATTTT	CASSLGFVLDTIYF
TRBV5-4	TRBJ1-4	NA	NA	15	TGTGCCAGCAGCTTGCGAGGGGCAACTAATGAAAAACTGTTTTTT	CASSLRGATNEKLFF
TRBV5-1	TRBJ2-7	NA	NA	11	TGCGCCAGCAGCCCCGCCTACGAGCAGTACTTC	CASSPAYEQYF
TRBV23-1	TRBJ1-1	NA	NA	15	TGCGCCAGCGGTCCGGGCGGTAGGGTGAACACTGAAGCTTTCTTT	CASGPGGRVNTEAFF
TRBV14	TRBJ1-6	TRBD1	NA	16	TGTGCCAGCAGCCCGGACAGGGATGGCTATAATTCACCCCTCCACTTT	CASSPDRDGYNSPLHF
TRBV4-1	TRBJ1-1	NA	NA	16	TGCGCCAGCAGCCAAGAAGGGGGGGGATTGAACACTGAAGCTTTCTTT	CASSQEGGGLNTEAFF
TRBV6-1	TRBJ2-7	TRBD1	NA	14	TGTGCCAGCAGAGCCCAGGACAGGTATGACGAGCAGTACTTC	CASRAQDRYDEQYF
TRBV27	TRBJ1-5	NA	NA	13	TGTGCCAGCAGTTTCAGTCCCGGGCAGCCCCAGCATTTT	CASSFSPGQPQHF
TRBV4-1	TRBJ1-2	NA	NA	18	TGCGCCAGCAGCCCCGGAGTCGGAGTCGGGGTGGGGTTAGGAGGCTACACCTTC	CASSPGVGVGVGLGGYTF
TRBV7-9	TRBJ2-3	NA	once	14	TGTGCCAGCAGCTTAGCAGGGGGGACAGATACGCAGTATTTT	CASSLAGGTDTQYF
TRBV5-1	TRBJ1-4	NA	NA	15	TGCGCCAGCAGCGTACGACCGGGGGAAGACGAAAAACTGTTTTTT	CASSVRPGEDEKLFF
TRBV2	TRBJ1-5	NA	NA	15	TGTGCCAGCAGAGGCAGGGCCGCTAGCAATCAGCCCCAGCATTTT	CASRGRAASNQPQHF
TRBV11-2	TRBJ1-4	NA	NA	15	TGTGCCAGCAGCTTAGAGAGGAGGCCTAATGAAAAACTGTTTTTT	CASSLERRPNEKLFF
TRBV7-8	TRBJ2-7	NA	NA	16	TGTGCCAGCAGCTTAATCAGGGACTCTAGCTCCTACGAGCAGTACTTC	CASSLIRDSSSYEQYF
TRBV5-1	TRBJ1-3	NA	NA	16	TGCGCCAGCAGCTTGGGAGCCCCTCGCTCTGGAAACACCATATATTTT	CASSLGAPRSGNTIYF
TRBV27	TRBJ2-7	TRBD1	NA	17	TGTGCCAGCAGTTCCCCCCTCCGGGACAGGGAACCCTACGAGCAGTACTTC	CASSSPLRDREPYEQYF
TRBV9	TRBJ2-3	TRBD1	NA	16	TGTGCCAGCAGCTTGCAGGGGGCCGGGGGCACAGATACGCAGTATTTT	CASSLQGAGGTDTQYF
TRBV5-4	TRBJ2-6	NA	NA	16	TGTGCCAGCAGCTTGAACTCCCGCTCTGGGGCCAACGTCCTGACTTTC	CASSLNSRSGANVLTF
TRBV2	TRBJ1-4	NA	NA	13	TGTGCCAGCAGTGAAGAGGGAAATGAAAAACTGTTTTTT	CASSEEGNEKLFF
TRBV6-4	TRBJ1-2	NA	NA	16	TGTGCCAGCAGTGACTCGCCCTTGGGGGGCCCCTATGGCTACACCTTC	CASSDSPLGGPYGYTF
TRBV4-1	TRBJ2-5	TRBD2	NA	17	TGCGCCAGCAGCCAAGAAAAGGGGACTAGCGGGGAAGAGACCCAGTACTTC	CASSQEKGTSGEETQYF
TRBV27	TRBJ1-1	NA	NA	13	TGTGCCAGCAGTTTAGCGGGTTACACTGAAGCTTTCTTT	CASSLAGYTEAFF
TRBV7-6	TRBJ2-7	TRBD1	NA	15	TGTGCCAGCAGCCTAGGGACAGGGGGCATCTACGAGCAGTACTTC	CASSLGTGGIYEQYF
TRBV2	TRBJ2-2	TRBD2	NA	14	TGTGCCAGCAGTGTCCCCAGGGAGGGCGGGGAGCTGTTTTTT	CASSVPREGGELFF
TRBV6-6	TRBJ2-7	TRBD1	NA	13	TGTGCCAGCAGTCTTGACAGGGCCTACGAGCAGTACTTC	CASSLDRAYEQYF
TRBV10-3	TRBJ2-2	NA	NA	14	TGTGCCATCAAGAGGGCATCGGTCACCGGGGAGCTGTTTTTT	CAIKRASVTGELFF
TRBV7-9	TRBJ2-1	NA	NA	15	TGTGCCAGCAGCCCTGACTTCCCCCTCTACAATGAGCAGTTCTTC	CASSPDFPLYNEQFF
TRBV7-7	TRBJ2-2	NA	NA	16	TGTGCCAGCAGCTCAAGGCCGGTAGGGGCGACCGGGGAGCTGTTTTTT	CASSSRPVGATGELFF
TRBV30	TRBJ1-3	NA	NA	16	TGTGCCTGGAGTGTATGGGGAAGGACCTCTGGAAACACCATATATTTT	CAWSVWGRTSGNTIYF
TRBV7-9	TRBJ2-7	NA	NA	14	TGTGCCAGCAGCCCGGGACTTTTTTCGGGAGAGCAGTACTTC	CASSPGLFSGEQYF